These T cell receptor beta chains were read from a single sample in a study of CD8 T cells in ankylosing spondylitis. Via MiXCR, TCRdb re-called the 5' RACE reads, giving one row per CDR3 protein. The data show about 480,000 distinct CDR3 sequences, with roughly 15% seen just once and 1% held by the top ten. The specimen sequenced was blood, either unsorted or a sorted T cell fraction (not recorded which). These receptors originate from a male donor with ankylosing spondylitis. Each CDR3 is given with its conserved first and last residue. The order of the fields is V gene, D gene, clone size, J gene, CDR3 DNA, CDR3 protein. The D gene is left open where the match is weak. Not every row has a clone size; where given, it reads once, few, many or a size class.

V: TRBV20-1
D: TRBD2
size: many
J: TRBJ2-1
DNA: TGCAGTGCCGGACTAGCGGGAGGCTGGGAGCAGTTCTTC
CDR3: CSAGLAGGWEQFF

V: TRBV7-9
D: TRBD1
size: NA
J: TRBJ1-2
DNA: TGTGCCAGCAGCTTAGGGGACAGGGAGAGCTATGGCTACACCTTC
CDR3: CASSLGDRESYGYTF

V: TRBV5-6
D: NA
size: many
J: TRBJ2-6
DNA: TGTGCCAGCAGCTATATTCACGGGTCTGGGGCCAACGTCCTGACTTTC
CDR3: CASSYIHGSGANVLTF

V: TRBV18
D: TRBD1
size: few
J: TRBJ1-1
DNA: TGTGCCAGCTCACCAGAGACAGGGAGGACTTTCTTT
CDR3: CASSPETGRTFF

V: TRBV7-8
D: NA
size: NA
J: TRBJ2-5
DNA: TGTGCCAGCAGCCCCCCGCTGAGGGAAGCCCGAGAGACCCAGTACTTC
CDR3: CASSPPLREARETQYF

V: TRBV12-3/TRBV12-4
D: NA
size: NA
J: TRBJ2-7
DNA: TGTGCCAGCACTATTCTCCGGGGCTTAAAAACCTACGAGCAGTACTTC
CDR3: CASTILRGLKTYEQYF

V: TRBV18
D: NA
size: NA
J: TRBJ2-7
DNA: TGTGCCAGCTCCCCCTCGGCCTTCAACTACGAGCAGTACTTC
CDR3: CASSPSAFNYEQYF

V: TRBV4-3
D: TRBD1
size: few
J: TRBJ2-1
DNA: TGCGCCAGCAGCCACGTAGACAGGGACTCCTACAATGAGCAGTTCTTC
CDR3: CASSHVDRDSYNEQFF

V: TRBV5-1
D: NA
size: NA
J: TRBJ2-1
DNA: TGCGCCAGCAGCTTGATCGGGGAGAATGAGCAGTTCTTC
CDR3: CASSLIGENEQFF

V: TRBV28
D: NA
size: few
J: TRBJ1-5
DNA: TGTGCCAGCCGCAGTGGGGGAGGAGGGGGCAATCAGCCCCAGCATTTT
CDR3: CASRSGGGGGNQPQHF

V: TRBV20-1
D: NA
size: NA
J: TRBJ2-7
DNA: TGCAGTGCTAGAGATCTCACCGACAGGCCCACTGGTCCTTACGAGCAGTACTTC
CDR3: CSARDLTDRPTGPYEQYF

V: TRBV5-8
D: TRBD2
size: NA
J: TRBJ2-1
DNA: TGTGCCAGCAGCTTGGGGGTAGCGGGAGCCTACAATGAGCAGTTCTTC
CDR3: CASSLGVAGAYNEQFF

V: TRBV6-6
D: NA
size: NA
J: TRBJ2-1
DNA: TGTGCCAGCAGTTACTCGGGCGGTTGGGAGCAGTTCTTC
CDR3: CASSYSGGWEQFF

V: TRBV19
D: NA
size: NA
J: TRBJ1-3
DNA: TGTGCCACTAGGGGCACAGGGATCTCTGGAAACACTATATATTTT
CDR3: CATRGTGISGNTIYF

V: TRBV5-1
D: TRBD2
size: NA
J: TRBJ2-7
DNA: TGCGCCAGCAGCCCGGGGGTAGCGGGAGTTACCGGAGAGCAGTACTTC
CDR3: CASSPGVAGVTGEQYF

V: TRBV6-1
D: NA
size: NA
J: TRBJ2-7
DNA: TGTGCCAGTTCCCGGGGTGCACCTACCGAGCAGTACTTC
CDR3: CASSRGAPTEQYF

V: TRBV3-1
D: NA
size: few
J: TRBJ1-2
DNA: TGTGCCAGCAGCCTATCCTCGACAGCTAACTATGGCTACACCTTC
CDR3: CASSLSSTANYGYTF

V: TRBV7-8
D: NA
size: NA
J: TRBJ1-1
DNA: TGTGCCAGCAGCTTAGCGCCGGGGTCCACTGAAGCTTTCTTT
CDR3: CASSLAPGSTEAFF

V: TRBV6-2/TRBV6-3
D: TRBD2
size: NA
J: TRBJ2-5
DNA: TGTGCCAGCAGTACGGGGGGTGTAGAGACCCAGTACTTC
CDR3: CASSTGGVETQYF

V: TRBV20-1
D: NA
size: few
J: TRBJ2-3
DNA: TGCAGTGCTAGTGGCCGGGCGCTTAGCAGCACAGATACGCAGTATTTT
CDR3: CSASGRALSSTDTQYF

V: TRBV20-1
D: TRBD1
size: NA
J: TRBJ1-1
DNA: TGCAGTGACGATACAGACAGGGGGAACACTGAAGCTTTCTTT
CDR3: CSDDTDRGNTEAFF

V: TRBV5-1
D: TRBD1
size: NA
J: TRBJ2-5
DNA: TGCGCCAGCACCCAGTCGGACAGGGGGCTAGAGACCCAGTACTTC
CDR3: CASTQSDRGLETQYF

V: TRBV7-9
D: NA
size: few
J: TRBJ2-5
DNA: TGTGCCAGCAGCTTAGAGTTCCCAGAGACCCAGTACTTC
CDR3: CASSLEFPETQYF

V: TRBV7-9
D: NA
size: NA
J: TRBJ1-2
DNA: TGTGCCAGCAGCACAGGACTTTTCTATGGCTACACCTTC
CDR3: CASSTGLFYGYTF

V: TRBV5-1
D: NA
size: few
J: TRBJ2-1
DNA: TGCGCCAGCAGCCCCTTAGGATGGCCCTACAATGAGCAGTTCTTC
CDR3: CASSPLGWPYNEQFF

V: TRBV5-1
D: NA
size: NA
J: TRBJ1-1
DNA: TGCGCCAGCAGCCAGCCCGGGAGCCCTGAAGCTTTCTTT
CDR3: CASSQPGSPEAFF

V: TRBV24-1
D: TRBD2
size: NA
J: TRBJ2-1
DNA: TGTGCCACCAGTTCAGGGACTAGTGACTACAATGAGCAGTTCTTC
CDR3: CATSSGTSDYNEQFF

V: TRBV5-1
D: NA
size: few
J: TRBJ2-1
DNA: TGCGCCAGCAGCACGAACATGGGTGAGCAGTTCTTC
CDR3: CASSTNMGEQFF

V: TRBV6-1
D: NA
size: many
J: TRBJ2-2
DNA: TGTGCCAGCAGTCCACGGACACCGACTCCCACCGGGGAGCTGTTTTTT
CDR3: CASSPRTPTPTGELFF

V: TRBV11-1
D: NA
size: few
J: TRBJ1-2
DNA: TGTGCCAGCAGCCCAGGCATTGGAGGGGACTATGGCTACACCTTC
CDR3: CASSPGIGGDYGYTF

V: TRBV20-1
D: TRBD2
size: many
J: TRBJ2-3
DNA: TGCAGTGCTAGAGCCCTAGCGGGCACAGATACGCAGTATTTT
CDR3: CSARALAGTDTQYF

V: TRBV27
D: TRBD1
size: NA
J: TRBJ2-7
DNA: TGTGCCAGCAGAAGACAGGGGGCGGCGGGCGAGCAGTACTTC
CDR3: CASRRQGAAGEQYF

V: TRBV3-1
D: NA
size: few
J: TRBJ1-4
DNA: TGTGCCAGCAGCCAAGAGTCAAGTAGAAATGAAAAACTGTTTTTT
CDR3: CASSQESSRNEKLFF

V: TRBV29-1
D: NA
size: NA
J: TRBJ2-4
DNA: TGCAGCGTTGAAGATCGACCCGGAGGAGTATCAGAAAACATTCAGTACTTC
CDR3: CSVEDRPGGVSENIQYF

V: TRBV24-1
D: NA
size: few
J: TRBJ2-6
DNA: TGTGCCACCAGTGATTTGCTTGGCGTCCTGACTTTC
CDR3: CATSDLLGVLTF

V: TRBV7-2
D: TRBD1
size: few
J: TRBJ1-1
DNA: TGTGCCAGCAGCTACGGACAGGGGGCGCGGAACACTGAAGCTTTCTTT
CDR3: CASSYGQGARNTEAFF

V: TRBV5-1
D: NA
size: NA
J: TRBJ2-6
DNA: TGCGCCAGCAGCCCCGGACAGACCTCTGGGGCCAACGTCCTGACTTTC
CDR3: CASSPGQTSGANVLTF

V: TRBV20-1
D: TRBD1
size: many
J: TRBJ1-1
DNA: TGCAGTGCTAATGAGGGACAGGGACGGCCTGAAGCTTTCTTT
CDR3: CSANEGQGRPEAFF

V: TRBV28
D: NA
size: NA
J: TRBJ2-3
DNA: TGTGCCAGCAAGGCAGATACGCAGTATTTT
CDR3: CASKADTQYF

V: TRBV6-5
D: NA
size: few
J: TRBJ1-2
DNA: TGTGCCAGCGGAGGTGGCTATGGCTACACCTTC
CDR3: CASGGGYGYTF

V: TRBV24-1
D: NA
size: NA
J: TRBJ2-2
DNA: TGTGCCACCAGTGATCCCGGTCTACGGGAACTGTTTTTT
CDR3: CATSDPGLRELFF

V: TRBV5-1
D: NA
size: NA
J: TRBJ1-2
DNA: TGCGCCAGCAGCGTGAGGGGGGTTAGTGGCTACACCTTC
CDR3: CASSVRGVSGYTF

V: TRBV10-3
D: NA
size: NA
J: TRBJ2-3
DNA: TGTGCCATCAGTGTGGGCGGATCCACAGATACGCAGTATTTT
CDR3: CAISVGGSTDTQYF

V: TRBV11-2
D: TRBD2
size: NA
J: TRBJ2-2
DNA: TGTGCCAGCAGCCCCCACTCCGGGACTAGCGGGAGAACCGGGGAGCTGTTTTTT
CDR3: CASSPHSGTSGRTGELFF

V: TRBV18
D: TRBD2
size: NA
J: TRBJ2-7
DNA: TGTGCCAGCTCACCAACAAGCGGGGGGAGCTCCTACGGGCAGTACTTC
CDR3: CASSPTSGGSSYGQYF

V: TRBV27
D: NA
size: NA
J: TRBJ2-3
DNA: TGTGCCAGCAGCGAAAGAACTTCCCCTGGCACAGATACGCAGTATTTT
CDR3: CASSERTSPGTDTQYF

V: TRBV5-1
D: TRBD1
size: NA
J: TRBJ2-2
DNA: TGCGCCAGCAGCCACGGGGACAGGGGGCATCCCGGGGAGCTGTTTTTT
CDR3: CASSHGDRGHPGELFF

V: TRBV11-2
D: NA
size: NA
J: TRBJ1-1
DNA: TGTGCCAGCAGCTTAGATATCCATGAAGCTTTCTTT
CDR3: CASSLDIHEAFF

V: TRBV12-3/TRBV12-4
D: NA
size: NA
J: TRBJ2-7
DNA: TGTGCCAGCAGTTTAGTCTACTTTTACGAGCAGTACTTC
CDR3: CASSLVYFYEQYF

V: TRBV12-5
D: NA
size: few
J: TRBJ2-3
DNA: TGTGCTAGTGGTGACGGACAATTCACAGATACGCAGTATTTT
CDR3: CASGDGQFTDTQYF

V: TRBV20-1
D: NA
size: NA
J: TRBJ2-3
DNA: TGCAGTGTTTTAAGGGACTCAACGCCTCACAAAGATACGCAGTATTTT
CDR3: CSVLRDSTPHKDTQYF

V: TRBV7-2
D: NA
size: few
J: TRBJ1-2
DNA: TGTGCCAGCAGCCCCGGGACGGTCCCTCGGCGGGGCTACACCTTC
CDR3: CASSPGTVPRRGYTF

V: TRBV20-1
D: NA
size: NA
J: TRBJ1-2
DNA: TGCAGTGCAACAGAACCGGGACAAGAGAACTATGGCTACACCTTC
CDR3: CSATEPGQENYGYTF

V: TRBV20-1
D: NA
size: NA
J: TRBJ2-7
DNA: TGCAGTGCTAGAGAAGGTGTGTACTACGAGCAGTACTTC
CDR3: CSAREGVYYEQYF

V: TRBV28
D: NA
size: NA
J: TRBJ2-1
DNA: TGTGCCAGCAGTTTAAGACAGACCTCCTACAATGAGCAGTTCTTC
CDR3: CASSLRQTSYNEQFF

V: TRBV4-3
D: TRBD2
size: NA
J: TRBJ2-5
DNA: TGCGCCAGCAGCCAGGGGGGGGGACGAAACCAAGAGACCCAGTACTTC
CDR3: CASSQGGGRNQETQYF

V: TRBV20-1
D: TRBD1
size: NA
J: TRBJ1-1
DNA: TGCAGTGCTTTAAGGGGGCGGATGAACACTGAAGCTTTCTTT
CDR3: CSALRGRMNTEAFF

V: TRBV2
D: TRBD2
size: NA
J: TRBJ2-3
DNA: TGTGCCAGCAGTACGGGACTAGCGGGGATGTTAGATACGCAGTATTTT
CDR3: CASSTGLAGMLDTQYF

V: TRBV6-1
D: NA
size: once
J: TRBJ1-4
DNA: TGTGCCAGCAGTGAATGGGGGGGTGGTGAAGAAAAACTGTTTTTT
CDR3: CASSEWGGGEEKLFF